This TCR beta chain was identified in a study of shared clonotypes between healthy human individuals. On the study more broadly: Plates per donor: three CD4 naive, three CD4 memory, two CD8 naive, one CD8 memory.

In the sorted-subset replicate PCRs, 200 ng DNA, roughly 30,000 T cell genomes, was used. This table comes from immunoSEQ multiplex PCR, and its TCRdb copy is limited to in-frame clones, with some not included. The sample includes approximately 2.4 million clones, approximately 94% seen only once; the top ten take less than 0.15%. Germline loops: CDR1 MNHEY, CDR2 SVGAGI. The CDR3 has 15 residues. Trimming took off 6 bases at V and 1 base at J, with 14 bases between the two ends. Study-level results: A generally larger estimated richness was seen in naive subsets than in memory subsets.

Concerning this clone: The target antigen is unknown.

The sequenced sample consisted of naive CD4+ T cells sorted from blood. Subset denoted: CD45RA+ positively selected. V gene TRBV6-5 combines with J gene TRBJ2-3; D is undetermined. This sequence originates from a man in his late teens or twenties in good health. The CDR3 sequence: CASSRTFEGTDTQYF. The CDR3 region has the DNA TGTGCCAGCAGCCGCACCTTCGAGGGCACAGATACGCAGTATTTT.